This TCR beta chain comes out of a study of T cell responses to AZD1222 COVID-19 vaccine. Study details: Second-dose timings of about 4 or about 12 weeks were pooled.

In regard to this clone: Its antigen is unidentified.

Broader study findings: Clonal diversity may have been underestimated, and the donors were mostly white British, with more females than males. AZD1222 recipients seropositive at baseline numbered only five or six.

Assay: immunoSEQ multiplex PCR; the TCRdb copy retains only in-frame clones and omits some. The table lists around 160,000 clones, approximately 91% of them singletons. The specimen was peripheral blood, collected on day 0 of AZD1222 vaccination. The receptor's source is an adult in good health.

DNA for the CDR3: TGTGCCAGCAGTCCCGGGACAGTCCCTCACTACACCTTC. As protein: CASSPGTVPHYTF. The chain links TRBV6-5 to TRBJ1-2, with 7 bases that match TRBD1. This CDR3 is built from 13 residues. With V trimmed by 5 bases and J by 10 bases, 10 bases remained unmatched. Germline V gene sequence: CDR1 MNHEY, CDR2 SVGAGI.